This T cell receptor beta chain was sequenced during a study of T-cell reconstitution after alpha-beta-depleted transplantation in children. To note about this clonotype: Its antigen is currently unknown.

Study observations and caveats: At one year after transplant, newly produced T cells mostly accounted for T-cell counts and diversity.

V trimming: 5 bases; J trimming: 5 bases; junction bases outside the gene matches: 13. CDR3 size: 17 residues. Per the germline V gene, CDR1 is MNHEY and CDR2 is SVGEGT. During its preparation, the TCRbeta library received unique molecular identifiers. TCRdb analysed the PCR reads with MiXCR anew, one entry per CDR3 protein. Of some 440,000 distinct CDR3 sequences in the sample, 16% are singletons; the top ten hold about 32%. Material: PBMCs, mostly from graft donor cells, obtained 360 days after TCRalphabeta/CD19-depleted stem cell transplant. The chain uses TRBV6-2 or TRBV6-3 and TRBJ2-3, with 10 bases lining up with TRBD2. The sequence derives from a boy under two years old who had a stem cell transplant for Wiskott-Aldrich syndrome, so the T cells may come from the graft donor. CDR3: CASSRQRTSGFRDTQYF. The CDR3 DNA follows: TGTGCCAGCAGTAGACAACGGACTAGCGGCTTTCGAGATACGCAGTATTTT.